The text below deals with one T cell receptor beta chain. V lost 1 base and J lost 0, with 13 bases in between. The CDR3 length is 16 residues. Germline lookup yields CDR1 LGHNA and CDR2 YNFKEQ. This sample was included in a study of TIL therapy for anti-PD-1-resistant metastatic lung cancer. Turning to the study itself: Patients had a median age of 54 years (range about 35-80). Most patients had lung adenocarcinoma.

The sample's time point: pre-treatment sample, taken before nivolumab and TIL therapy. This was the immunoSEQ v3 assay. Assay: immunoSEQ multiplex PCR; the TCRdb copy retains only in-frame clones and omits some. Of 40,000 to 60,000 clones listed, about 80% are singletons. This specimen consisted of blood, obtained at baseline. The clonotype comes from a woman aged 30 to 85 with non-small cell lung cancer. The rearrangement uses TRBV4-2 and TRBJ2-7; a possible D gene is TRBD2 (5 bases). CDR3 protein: CASSQVEGQSSYEQYF. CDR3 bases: TGTGCCAGCAGCCAAGTTGAGGGTCAAAGCTCCTACGAGCAGTACTTC.